In its sample, the clone carrying this TCR beta chain was seen a few times. Construction of TCR beta libraries relied on iRepertoire HTBI primers and on Arm-PCR targeting CDR3 regions. TCRdb itself ran the multiplex PCR reads through MiXCR, one entry per CDR3 protein. The top ten hold approximately 12% of the sample, which has about 560,000 distinct CDR3 sequences, roughly 16% seen once. This entry belongs to a study of regulatory T cells in long-lasting Graves disease. The time point was: newly diagnosed GD, antithyroid drugs for less than 3 months. The TCR library used RNA extracted from PBMCs. This sample also belongs to another study, concerning T cells in Graves' hyperthyroidism and ophthalmopathy.

The input for sequencing was peripheral blood mononuclear cells (PBMCs), taken at new diagnosis, from a patient treated with antithyroid drugs. The receptor was isolated from a man younger than 30 with Graves disease.

CDR3 nucleotides: TGTGCCAGCAGTGAACCCCGGGAGGGGATGACTGAAGCTTTCTTT. It specifies CASSEPREGMTEAFF. The rearrangement uses TRBV6-1 and TRBJ1-1; TRBD1 is a possible D gene (5 bases). Germline assignment: CDR1 MNHNS and CDR2 SASEGT. The CDR3 contains 15 residues. The V and J ends lost 2 bases and 5 bases respectively, with 15 bases between them.